The clone carrying this T cell receptor beta chain has only a few counts. The length of the CDR3 is 13 residues. Per the germline V gene, CDR1 is PRHDT and CDR2 is FYEKMQ (reference sequence). With V trimmed by 6 bases and J by 8 bases, 6 bases remained unmatched. TCRdb keeps only in-frame clones here, not all; method: immunoSEQ multiplex PCR. The table includes around 57,000 clones, roughly 91% detected once. This sample was taken from a study of T cell changes during pregnancy in multiple sclerosis. The rearrangement joins TRBV13 to TRBJ2-1; 8 nucleotides line up with TRBD2. This clonotype was sampled from a female donor in good health, enrolled as a control in a pregnancy study. This material consisted of peripheral blood, taken in the third trimester of pregnancy. CDR3 residues: CASRGLGGDEQFF. CDR3 nucleotides: TGTGCCAGCAGGGGACTAGGGGGTGATGAGCAGTTCTTC.